This T cell receptor (beta chain) comes out of a study of shared clonotypes between healthy human individuals. Background on the study: CD4 naive and CD4 memory each took three plates per donor, while CD8 naive took two and CD8 memory one. Study findings and constraints: Shared clonotypes across all four donors exceeded non-shared ones in generation probability. Investigators expected sequencing depth to affect clonotype sharing among donors.

Looked up from germline, CDR1 is SQVTM and CDR2 is ANQGSEA. The V and J ends lost 2 bases and 9 bases respectively, with 10 bases between them. This CDR3 contains 12 residues. About this clone: Its antigen is unknown.

Using immunoSEQ multiplex PCR, the repertoire was profiled, and TCRdb retains in-frame clones only, with some absent. This sample yields around 700,000 clones, of which approximately 75% are seen a single time; roughly 1.8% belongs to the top ten. Sequences were obtained from memory CD4+ T cells sorted from blood. Indicated subset: CD45RA-negative fraction. The chain combines TRBV29-1 with TRBJ1-4; no clear D. This receptor was identified in a woman aged 25 to 39 in good health. The CDR3 reads CSVEITEKKLFF. CDR3 coding DNA: TGCAGCGTTGAAATAACGGAGAAAAAACTGTTTTTT.